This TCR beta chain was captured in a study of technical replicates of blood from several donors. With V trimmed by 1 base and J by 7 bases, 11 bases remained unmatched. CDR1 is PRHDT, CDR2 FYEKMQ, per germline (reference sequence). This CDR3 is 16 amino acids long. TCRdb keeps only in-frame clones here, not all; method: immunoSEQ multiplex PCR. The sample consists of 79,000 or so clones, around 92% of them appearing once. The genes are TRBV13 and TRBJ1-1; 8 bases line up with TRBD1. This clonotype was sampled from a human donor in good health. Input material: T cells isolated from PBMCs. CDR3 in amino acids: CASSLVRTGKMGEAFF. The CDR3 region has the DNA TGTGCCAGCAGCTTAGTAAGGACAGGGAAGATGGGTGAAGCTTTCTTT.